The sequence of this T cell receptor beta chain was determined in a study of T-cell reconstitution after alpha-beta-depleted transplantation in children. This clonotype was found many times. Its antigen is still unknown. Sequence at one end of the junction differs from germline and may be a read error. Overall study results and limits: There were reportedly several hundred expanded graft clones from which alpha-beta T cells came about two months after transplant.

Unique molecular identifiers featured in how the TCRbeta library was prepared. TCRdb re-analysed the PCR reads in MiXCR, keeping a single row per CDR3 protein. The data contain over 150,000 distinct CDR3 sequences, over 8.5% of them singletons. The starting material was PBMCs, obtained before TCRalphabeta/CD19-depleted stem cell transplant. The sequence was collected from a boy aged 2 to 9 with acute myeloid leukemia, due to receive a stem cell transplant.

The CDR3 protein is CAITGYRELTF. In DNA form, the CDR3 reads TGTGCCATCACGGGGTATCGCGAGTTAACCTTC. The gene calls are TRBV10-3 and TRBJ2-7; D possibly corresponds to TRBD2 (5 bases). The CDR3 is 11 amino acids. Germline lookup yields CDR1 ENHRY and CDR2 SYGVKD.